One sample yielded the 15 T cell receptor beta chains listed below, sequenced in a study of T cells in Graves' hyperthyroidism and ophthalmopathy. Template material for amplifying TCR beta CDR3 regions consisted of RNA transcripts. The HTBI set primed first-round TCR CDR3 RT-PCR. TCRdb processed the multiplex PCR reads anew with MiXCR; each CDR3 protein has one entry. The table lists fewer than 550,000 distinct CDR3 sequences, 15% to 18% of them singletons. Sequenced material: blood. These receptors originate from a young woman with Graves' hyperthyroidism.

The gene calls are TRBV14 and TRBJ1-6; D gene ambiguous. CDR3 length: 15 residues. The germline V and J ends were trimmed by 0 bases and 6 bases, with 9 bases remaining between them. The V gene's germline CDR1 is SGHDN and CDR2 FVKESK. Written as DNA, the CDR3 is TGTGCCAGCAGCCAAGAGAACAGTAGTAATTCACCCCTCCACTTT. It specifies CASSQENSSNSPLHF.

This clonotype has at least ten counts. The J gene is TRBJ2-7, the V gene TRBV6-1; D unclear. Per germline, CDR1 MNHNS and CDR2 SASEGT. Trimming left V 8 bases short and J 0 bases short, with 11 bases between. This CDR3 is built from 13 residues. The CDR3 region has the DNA TGTGCCAGCGGGCCATCGAGCTCCTACGAGCAGTACTTC. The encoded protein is CASGPSSSYEQYF.

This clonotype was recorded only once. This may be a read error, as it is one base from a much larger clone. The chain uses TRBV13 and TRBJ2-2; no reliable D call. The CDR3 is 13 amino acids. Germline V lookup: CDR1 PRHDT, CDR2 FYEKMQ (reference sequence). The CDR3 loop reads CTSSSSSPGELFF. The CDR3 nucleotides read TGTACCAGCAGCTCTAGTAGCCCCGGGGAGCTGTTTTTT.

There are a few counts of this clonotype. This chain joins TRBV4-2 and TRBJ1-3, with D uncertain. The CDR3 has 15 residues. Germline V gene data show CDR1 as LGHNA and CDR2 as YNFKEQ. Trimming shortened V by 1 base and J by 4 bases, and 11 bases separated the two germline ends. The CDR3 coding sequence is TGTGCCAGCAGCCAAGGGCCTTCCCGGGGAAACACCATATATTTT. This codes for CASSQGPSRGNTIYF.

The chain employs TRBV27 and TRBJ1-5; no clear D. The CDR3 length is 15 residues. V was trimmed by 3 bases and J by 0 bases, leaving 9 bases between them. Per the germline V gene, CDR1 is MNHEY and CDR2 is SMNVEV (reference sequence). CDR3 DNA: TGTGCCAGCAGTTTGAGAGAGAATAGCAATCAGCCCCAGCATTTT. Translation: CASSLRENSNQPQHF.

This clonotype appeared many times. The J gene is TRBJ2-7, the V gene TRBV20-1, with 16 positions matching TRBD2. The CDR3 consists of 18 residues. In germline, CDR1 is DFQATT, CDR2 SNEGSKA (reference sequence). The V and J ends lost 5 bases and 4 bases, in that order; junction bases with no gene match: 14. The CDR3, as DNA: TGCAGTGCTGGGAGGTTAGGGACTAGCGGGAGGGCAGGGTACGAGCAGTACTTC. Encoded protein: CSAGRLGTSGRAGYEQYF.

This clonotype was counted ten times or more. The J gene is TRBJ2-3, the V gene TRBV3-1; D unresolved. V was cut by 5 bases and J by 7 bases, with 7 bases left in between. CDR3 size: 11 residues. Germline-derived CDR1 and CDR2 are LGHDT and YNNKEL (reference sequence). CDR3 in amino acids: CASSSLHTQYF. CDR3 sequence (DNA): TGTGCCAGCAGCTCACTACATACGCAGTATTTT.

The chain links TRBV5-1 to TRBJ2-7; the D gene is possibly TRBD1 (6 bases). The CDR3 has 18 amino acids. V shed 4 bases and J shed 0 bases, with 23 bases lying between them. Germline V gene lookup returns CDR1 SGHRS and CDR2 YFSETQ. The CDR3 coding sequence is TGCGCCAGCAGCCTGGCCTTTGCGGCAACAGGGTACTCCTACGAGCAGTACTTC. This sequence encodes CASSLAFAATGYSYEQYF.

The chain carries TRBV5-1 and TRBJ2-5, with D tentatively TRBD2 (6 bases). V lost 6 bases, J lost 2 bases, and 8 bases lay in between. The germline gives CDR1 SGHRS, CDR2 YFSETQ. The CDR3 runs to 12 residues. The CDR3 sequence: CASMAGQETQYF. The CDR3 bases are TGCGCCAGCATGGCGGGGCAAGAGACCCAGTACTTC.

The CDR3 reads CASIFRDRGKGYGELFF. For the CDR3, the DNA is TGTGCCAGCATTTTCCGGGACAGGGGTAAAGGGTACGGGGAGCTGTTTTTT. The V gene is TRBV2, the J gene TRBJ2-2, with 10 bases matching TRBD1. Germline V gives CDR1 SNHLY, CDR2 FYNNEI. V gave up 7 bases and J gave up 7 bases; unmatched junction bases: 15. The CDR3 extends over 17 amino acids.

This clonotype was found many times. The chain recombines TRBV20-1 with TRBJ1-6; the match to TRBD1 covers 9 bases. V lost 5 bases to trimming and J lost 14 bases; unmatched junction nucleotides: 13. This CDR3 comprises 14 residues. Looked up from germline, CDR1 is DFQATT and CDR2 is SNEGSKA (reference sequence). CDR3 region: CSAPQGQGQRALHF. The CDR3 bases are TGCAGTGCTCCACAAGGACAGGGGCAGAGGGCCCTCCACTTT.

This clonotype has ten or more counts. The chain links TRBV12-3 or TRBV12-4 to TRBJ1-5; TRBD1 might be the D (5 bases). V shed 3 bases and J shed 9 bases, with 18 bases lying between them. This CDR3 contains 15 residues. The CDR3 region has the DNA TGTGCCAGCAGTTTTGTGGCAGGCCCCGGGGGGCCCCAGCATTTT. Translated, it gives CASSFVAGPGGPQHF.

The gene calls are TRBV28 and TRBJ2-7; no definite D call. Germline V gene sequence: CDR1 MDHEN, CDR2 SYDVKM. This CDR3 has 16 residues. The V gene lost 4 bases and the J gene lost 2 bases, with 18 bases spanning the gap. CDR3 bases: TGTGCCAGCAGTTGGGAATATGCTGGTGGGACCTACGAGCAGTACTTC. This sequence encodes CASSWEYAGGTYEQYF.

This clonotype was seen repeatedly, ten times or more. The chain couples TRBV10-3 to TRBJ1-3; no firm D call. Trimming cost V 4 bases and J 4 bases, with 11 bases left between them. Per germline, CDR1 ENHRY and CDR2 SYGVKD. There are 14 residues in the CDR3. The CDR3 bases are TGTGCCATCAGTGGCGAGGTCCCCGGAAACACCATATATTTT. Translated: CAISGEVPGNTIYF.

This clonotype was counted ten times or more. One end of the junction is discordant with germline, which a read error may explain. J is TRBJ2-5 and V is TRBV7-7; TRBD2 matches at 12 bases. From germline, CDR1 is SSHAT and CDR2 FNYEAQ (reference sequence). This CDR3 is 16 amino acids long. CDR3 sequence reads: CASSLVLAGGEETQYF. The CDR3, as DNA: TGTGCTAGCAGCTTAGTACTAGCGGGGGGCGAAGAGACCCAGTACTTC.